One sample yielded the 7 T cell receptor beta chains listed below, sequenced in a study of control samples from healthy donors and cancer patients. TCRdb's table, derived via immunoSEQ multiplex PCR, lists solely in-frame clones and lacks some. The sample has more than 100,000 clones, just under 90% seen once; the top ten hold about 7.9%. The sample comprised PBMCs. The receptors come from a man over 45 with head and neck cancer.

The J gene is TRBJ1-2, the V gene TRBV20-1; tentative D call: TRBD1 (5 bases). Deletions cut 3 bases from V and 8 bases from J, with 10 bases between. The length of the CDR3 is 11 residues. From germline, CDR1 is DFQATT and CDR2 SNEGSKA (reference sequence). The CDR3 is CSASRAGGYTF. CDR3 coding DNA: TGCAGTGCTAGTCGGGCAGGGGGCTACACCTTC.

The chain joins TRBV7-2 to TRBJ2-6; possible D gene TRBD1, 5 bases. Deletions cut 2 bases from V and 5 bases from J, with 7 bases between. The CDR3 is 14 amino acids. The germline V gene encodes CDR1 SGHTA and CDR2 FQGNSA. CDR3 region: CASSLQGWANVLTF. DNA of the CDR3: TGTGCCAGCAGCTTACAGGGCTGGGCCAACGTCCTGACTTTC.

This chain links TRBV18 with TRBJ1-2; the D is unclear. In germline, CDR1 is KGHSH, CDR2 LQKENI. Between the trimmed V and J ends, which lost 0 bases and 7 bases, there was a span of 9 bases. The CDR3 contains 13 residues. The CDR3 sequence: CASSPPSVPGYTF. CDR3 in DNA: TGTGCCAGCTCACCACCGTCCGTCCCTGGCTACACCTTC.

V gene TRBV5-1 combines with J gene TRBJ1-2; TRBD1 agrees at 8 bases. V lost 2 bases, J lost 4 bases, and 13 bases stayed unmatched. CDR3 length: 17 amino acids. Germline lookup yields CDR1 SGHRS and CDR2 YFSETQ. The CDR3 DNA follows: TGCGCCAGCAGCTTTCAACCCCTCAGGGGGCGATTCTATGGCTACACCTTC. As protein: CASSFQPLRGRFYGYTF.

In this sample, this clone turned up once. The rearrangement joins TRBV15 to TRBJ1-6; D is undetermined. Trimming shortened V by 0 bases and J by 12 bases, and 9 bases separated the two germline ends. Germline assignment: CDR1 LNHNV and CDR2 YYDKDF (reference sequence). This CDR3 contains 13 residues. The CDR3 spells CATSRDPGLPLHF. As DNA, the CDR3 is TGTGCCACCAGCAGAGATCCGGGGTTACCCCTCCACTTT.

The chain is built from TRBV28 and TRBJ2-7, with D perhaps TRBD2 (6 bases). Germline V CDR1 and CDR2: MDHEN, SYDVKM. The V and J ends lost 3 bases and 6 bases respectively, with 21 bases between them. The CDR3 consists of 16 residues. CDR3 sequence (DNA): TGTGCCAGCAGTTTGGGGGGTGGGGGACCCCCTGGCGAGCAGTACTTC. Encoded protein: CASSLGGGGPPGEQYF.

The chain has TRBV3-1 (or the pseudogene TRBV3-2) and TRBJ1-6, with D perhaps matching TRBD1 (5 bases). There are 19 residues in the CDR3. The ends were cut back, 0 bases at V and 0 bases at J, with 15 bases in the middle. Germline loops: CDR1 LGHDT, CDR2 YNNKEL (reference sequence). The DNA of the CDR3 is TGTGCCAGCAGCCAAGATTACCCAGGGCCGAGCTCCTATAATTCACCCCTCCACTTT. It is translated as CASSQDYPGPSSYNSPLHF.